One sample yielded the 30 T cell receptor beta chains listed below, sequenced in a study of cytomegalovirus exposure and HLA in healthy donors. 60 Vbeta and 13 Jbeta primers were used in PCR. Some clones are missing from TCRdb's copy, which holds only in-frame ones; the method was immunoSEQ multiplex PCR. The data show about 240,000 clones, roughly 78% seen once. Sequenced sample: PBMCs. The receptors were sampled from a boy aged 5-17 years in good health and CMV-seronegative.

This clone showed up just once. This sequence joins TRBV11-3 and TRBJ2-1; 13 bases map to TRBD2. The germline gives CDR1 SGHNT, CDR2 YENEEA. The CDR3 extends over 16 amino acids. Trimming took 5 bases from V and 6 from J; bases not matched to a gene: 7. The DNA of the CDR3 is TGTGCCAGCAGCGATGGACTAGCGGGGGACCTCAATGAGCAGTTCTTC. Translated, it gives CASSDGLAGDLNEQFF. Full variable domain (outside the CDR3, taken from reference TRBV11-3 and TRBJ2-1): EAGVVQSPRYKIIEKKQPVAFWCNPISGHNTLYWYLQNLGQGPELLIRYENEEAVDDSQLPKDRFSAERLKGVDSTLKIQPAELGDSAVYLCASSDGLAGDLNEQFFGPGTRLTVL.

V is TRBV6-6 and J is TRBJ1-2; TRBD1 matches at 8 bases. This CDR3 comprises 15 residues. Per germline, CDR1 MNHNY and CDR2 SVGAGI (reference sequence). V lost 6 bases, J lost 2 bases, and 8 bases stayed unmatched. CDR3 region: CASSPTGGGNYGYTF. The DNA for the CDR3 is TGTGCCAGCAGCCCAACAGGGGGGGGGAACTATGGCTACACCTTC.

The CDR3, as DNA: TGTGCCATCAGTGAATTCTGGACAGGGGTCACTGAAGCTTTCTTT. Amino acids: CAISEFWTGVTEAFF. The chain joins TRBV10-3 to TRBJ1-1; TRBD1 matches 9 bases. Trimming removed 3 bases from V and 4 bases from J; junction bases left unmatched: 6. The CDR3 has 15 amino acids. The germline V gene has CDR1 ENHRY and CDR2 SYGVKD.

This rearrangement joins TRBV30 to TRBJ2-3, with D perhaps TRBD1 (5 bases). V dropped 2 bases and J dropped 4 bases, with 16 bases sitting between them. The CDR3 covers 15 residues. Germline CDR1 GTSNPN, CDR2 SVGIG (reference sequence). CDR3 amino acids: CAWSYEDQGADTQYF. In nucleotides, the CDR3 is TGTGCCTGGAGTTACGAGGATCAGGGCGCAGATACGCAGTATTTT.

V is TRBV2 and J is TRBJ2-5, with D possibly matching TRBD2 (6 bases). The DNA end favors TRBJ2-7, so the J call may be wrong. Germline lookup yields CDR1 SNHLY and CDR2 FYNNEI. The CDR3 has 13 amino acids. CDR3 amino acids: CASSLEGPAEQYF. The CDR3 coding sequence is TGTGCCAGCAGTCTGGAGGGTCCTGCCGAGCAGTACTTC.

This clone was seen only a few times. The chain couples TRBV2 to TRBJ1-2; 9 bases fit TRBD1. The V gene's germline CDR1 is SNHLY and CDR2 FYNNEI. CDR3 size: 12 residues. Unmatched junction bases numbered 5, after V lost 8 bases and J lost 7 bases. The CDR3 here is CASPDRGRGYTF. The DNA of the CDR3 is TGTGCCAGCCCGGACAGGGGCCGTGGCTACACCTTC.

J is TRBJ2-1 and V is TRBV4-1, with TRBD2 matching 14 bases. With V trimmed by 4 bases and J by 7 bases, 12 bases remained unmatched. The CDR3 runs to 18 residues. The germline V gene encodes CDR1 MGHRA and CDR2 YSYEKL. The CDR3 protein is CASSPSSTSGGAFNEQFF. As DNA, the CDR3 is TGCGCCAGCAGCCCCTCCTCGACTAGCGGGGGGGCCTTTAATGAGCAGTTCTTC.

V and J are TRBV15 and TRBJ1-4, with D hard to call. Trimming stripped 5 bases from V and 8 bases from J, with 18 bases between. CDR1 is LNHNV and CDR2 is YYDKDF in the germline V gene (reference sequence). This CDR3 contains 15 residues. The CDR3 DNA sequence: TGTGCCACCAGCCCTCGGGGATCCGGGTCCGAAAAACTGTTTTTT. Translated: CATSPRGSGSEKLFF.

This chain joins TRBV13 and TRBJ2-1; 9 bases align to TRBD2. CDR1 and CDR2 from the germline V gene are PRHDT and FYEKMQ (reference sequence). The CDR3 has 16 residues. V dropped 4 bases and J dropped 9; count of bases not matched to a gene: 13. CDR3 sequence: CASSSRLAGEGGEQFF. In DNA, the CDR3 is TGTGCCAGCAGCTCCCGTTTAGCGGGAGAAGGGGGTGAGCAGTTCTTC.

This clone was counted between two and nine times. An end of the junction does not agree with germline; a read error may underlie this. This sequence joins TRBV30 and TRBJ1-5; 7 positions match TRBD1. This CDR3 spans 15 amino acids. Germline values: CDR1 GTSNPN, CDR2 SVGIG (reference sequence). This CDR3 is CTWSVGAGGNQPQHF. CDR3 coding DNA: TGTACCTGGAGTGTAGGGGCAGGGGGAAATCAGCCCCAGCATTTT.

V gene TRBV5-5 combines with J gene TRBJ2-7, with 11 bases that match TRBD2. The CDR3 runs 17 residues. Germline V lookup: CDR1 SGHKS, CDR2 YYEKEE (reference sequence). V shed 2 bases, J shed 1 base, and the junction held 8 bases outside the gene matches. This chain's CDR3 is CASSFTSGGEGSYEQYF. CDR3 DNA: TGTGCCAGCAGCTTTACTAGCGGGGGTGAGGGGTCCTACGAGCAGTACTTC.

The rearrangement joins TRBV2 to TRBJ2-5, with 9 bases matching TRBD1. CDR1 and CDR2 (germline): SNHLY, FYNNEI. The CDR3 spans 15 residues. Losses at the gene ends were 6 bases for V and 4 bases for J; bases not matched to a gene: 9. The CDR3 reads CASSSGTGPRETQYF. In DNA, the CDR3 is TGTGCCAGCAGCTCCGGGACAGGGCCACGAGAGACCCAGTACTTC.

The chain combines TRBV2 with TRBJ1-2; D might be TRBD1 (5 bases). There are 13 residues in the CDR3. Trimming removed 0 bases at V and 7 bases at J, with 9 bases between. Germline V gives CDR1 SNHLY, CDR2 FYNNEI. The DNA of the CDR3 is TGTGCCAGCAGTGAAGCGAGGGGAGGTGGCTACACCTTC. This encodes CASSEARGGGYTF. Drawing the rest from reference TRBV2 and TRBJ1-2, the complete variable domain is EPEVTQTPSHQVTQMGQEVILRCVPISNHLYFYWYRQILGQKVEFLVSFYNNEISEKSEIFDDQFSVERPDGSNFTLKIRSTKLEDSAMYFCASSEARGGGYTFGSGTRLTVV.

Of note for this clone: The junction shows a germline mismatch at one end, possibly a read error. CDR3 sequence (DNA): TGTGCCAGCACTGAATCGTACTTCGGGACAGGGGCTACCTACGAGCAGTACTTC. This translates into CASTESYFGTGATYEQYF. The chain carries TRBV2 and TRBJ2-7, with 10 positions matching TRBD1. This CDR3 spans 18 amino acids. The germline V gene encodes CDR1 SNHLY and CDR2 FYNNEI.

The V call is TRBV30, the J call TRBJ1-2; D is unresolved. The germline gives CDR1 GTSNPN, CDR2 SVGIG (reference sequence). The CDR3 is 16 amino acids. V was pared by 1 base and J by 2 bases, with 17 bases between. The chain's CDR3 is CAWSGATVTANYGYTF. CDR3 bases: TGTGCCTGGAGTGGGGCAACAGTCACGGCAAACTATGGCTACACCTTC.

This clone came up a few times. The chain combines TRBV29-1 with TRBJ2-5, with 14 bases aligning to TRBD2. CDR3 length: 16 amino acids. V was clipped by 4 bases and J by 4 bases; unmatched bases: 8. Germline V CDR1 and CDR2: SQVTM, ANQGSEA. The CDR3 spells CSVVGTSGGGGETQYF. CDR3 nucleotide sequence: TGCAGCGTTGTTGGGACTAGCGGGGGAGGGGGAGAGACCCAGTACTTC.

This chain uses TRBV19 with TRBJ2-3, with 15 bases aligning to TRBD2. Germline V CDR1 and CDR2: LNHDA, SQIVND (reference sequence). This CDR3 is 18 amino acids long. Germline trimming cut 5 bases from V and 6 bases from J; bases unmatched to any gene: 12. CDR3 coding DNA: TGTGCCAGTAGTGTCGGGACTAGCGGGAGGCCCGCCTTGGATACGCAGTATTTT. It codes for CASSVGTSGRPALDTQYF.

The V gene is TRBV10-3, the J gene TRBJ2-1; 12 nucleotides align to TRBD2. Per germline, CDR1 ENHRY and CDR2 SYGVKD. The CDR3 extends over 16 amino acids. Losses at the gene ends were 6 bases for V and 7 bases for J; bases not matched to a gene: 10. The CDR3 region has the DNA TGTGCCATCAGGCCCGGGACTAGCGGGCTAGGGAATGAGCAGTTCTTC. Amino acids: CAIRPGTSGLGNEQFF.

This clone appeared a few times. The V gene is TRBV4-2, the J gene TRBJ2-2, with 9 bases lining up with TRBD2. V was clipped by 1 base and J by 0 bases; unmatched bases: 9. The CDR3 spans 19 residues. Germline loops: CDR1 LGHNA, CDR2 YNFKEQ. CDR3 loop: CASSQGGSGGFANTGELFF. The CDR3 coding sequence is TGTGCCAGCAGCCAAGGGGGGAGCGGGGGGTTCGCGAACACCGGGGAGCTGTTTTTT.

The genes are TRBV5-4 and TRBJ1-2; a possible D gene is TRBD1 (6 bases). CDR3 size: 14 residues. The V gene's germline CDR1 is SGHNT and CDR2 YYREEE (reference sequence). The germline V and J ends were trimmed by 4 bases and 5 bases, with 15 bases remaining between them. This chain's CDR3 is CASSLAAGEYGYTF. As DNA, the CDR3 is TGTGCCAGCAGCCTGGCCGCAGGGGAGTATGGCTACACCTTC.

The J gene is TRBJ2-6, the V gene TRBV7-9, with 9 nucleotides matching TRBD1. Germline V CDR1 and CDR2: SEHNR, FQNEAQ (reference sequence). The CDR3 has 19 amino acids. The ends lost 5 bases at V and 4 bases at J; junction bases unmatched: 15. The CDR3 bases are TGTGCCAGCAGCCTAACATACAGGGGGCGGGAGTCCGGGGCCAACGTCCTGACTTTC. Its translation: CASSLTYRGRESGANVLTF.

The chain is built from TRBV7-9 and TRBJ1-2; 8 bases agree with TRBD1. CDR1 and CDR2 (germline): SEHNR, FQNEAQ (reference sequence). There are 16 residues in the CDR3. V gave up 3 bases and J gave up 0 bases; unmatched junction bases: 6. CDR3 sequence (DNA): TGTGCCAGCAGCTTGTCCGGGACAGGTCCTAACTATGGCTACACCTTC. Translating gives CASSLSGTGPNYGYTF. Full variable domain (missing parts from reference TRBV7-9 and TRBJ1-2): DTGVSQNPRHKITKRGQNVTFRCDPISEHNRLYWYRQTLGQGPEFLTYFQNEAQLEKSRLLSDRFSAERPKGSFSTLEIQRTEQGDSAMYLCASSLSGTGPNYGYTFGSGTRLTVV.

The genes are TRBV29-1 and TRBJ2-3; TRBD1 matches 7 bases. The CDR3 sequence is 13 residues long. The V and J ends lost 6 bases and 0 bases, in that order; junction bases with no gene match: 3. CDR1 and CDR2 from the germline V gene are SQVTM and ANQGSEA. CDR3 DNA: TGCAGCGTCCGGGACAGTAGCACAGATACGCAGTATTTT. Its protein is CSVRDSSTDTQYF.

This sequence joins TRBV14 and TRBJ2-7; the match to TRBD1 covers 7 bases. V lost 1 base and J lost 2; bases outside the gene matches: 2. In germline, CDR1 is SGHDN, CDR2 FVKESK. This CDR3 region has 14 residues. The CDR3 sequence is CASSQGQGAYEQYF. The CDR3, as DNA: TGTGCCAGCAGCCAAGGGCAGGGGGCCTACGAGCAGTACTTC.

The CDR3 spells CASSQRGFGQGGETQYF. The CDR3 nucleotides read TGTGCCAGCAGTCAACGGGGTTTTGGACAGGGAGGAGAGACCCAGTACTTC. The rearrangement joins TRBV27 to TRBJ2-5, with 8 bases aligning to TRBD1. From germline, CDR1 is MNHEY and CDR2 SMNVEV (reference sequence). The CDR3 is made up of 17 amino acids. J gave up 4 bases and V 5 bases, and 15 bases lay outside the gene matches.

V and J are TRBV29-1 and TRBJ2-7; maybe TRBD2 (5 bases). Germline CDR1 is SQVTM and CDR2 is ANQGSEA. The length of the CDR3 is 13 residues. With 4 bases removed from V and 3 bases from J, the gap between germline ends came to 13 bases. CDR3 sequence: CSVVLGGFYEQYF. The CDR3 DNA follows: TGCAGCGTTGTCTTGGGCGGGTTCTACGAGCAGTACTTC.

The chain combines TRBV19 with TRBJ1-2; possible D gene TRBD1, 6 bases. Trimming removed 6 bases from V and 0 bases from J, with 8 bases in between. Germline lookup yields CDR1 LNHDA and CDR2 SQIVND (reference sequence). The CDR3 spans 13 residues. CDR3 sequence: CASSRTANYGYTF. DNA of the CDR3: TGTGCCAGTAGCCGGACAGCTAACTATGGCTACACCTTC.

This clone was recorded only once. This chain joins TRBV5-1 and TRBJ2-7; 10 positions match TRBD1. Germline loops: CDR1 SGHRS, CDR2 YFSETQ. The CDR3 contains 15 residues. V lost 4 bases and J lost 2; bases outside the gene matches: 6. The CDR3 reads CASSPGTGVPYEQYF. As DNA, the CDR3 is TGCGCCAGCAGCCCGGGGACAGGGGTACCCTACGAGCAGTACTTC.

Written as DNA, the CDR3 is TGTGCCAGCAGTTTACTTTCCCACAATGAGCAGTTCTTC. Its protein is CASSLLSHNEQFF. The chain couples TRBV27 to TRBJ2-1, with D uncertain. Trimming shortened V by 2 bases and J by 5 bases, and 7 bases separated the two germline ends. The length of the CDR3 is 13 residues. The germline gives CDR1 MNHEY, CDR2 SMNVEV (reference sequence).

This clone appeared a few times. The gene calls are TRBV6-5 and TRBJ2-5; D is uncertain. Trimming removed 2 bases at V and 0 bases at J, with 10 bases between. Germline CDR1 and CDR2: MNHEY and SVGAGI. The CDR3 is 15 residues long. The CDR3 coding sequence is TGTGCCAGCAGTTACCGTCCTGGCTACCAAGAGACCCAGTACTTC. This sequence encodes CASSYRPGYQETQYF.